This passage covers 23 T cell receptor beta chains from one sample sequenced in a study of graft-versus-host responses after intestinal transplantation. The method was immunoSEQ multiplex PCR; TCRdb's version includes in-frame clones alone and lacks a portion of them. This table has under 85,000 clones, approximately 93% appearing once. These receptors have no known antigen. The input for sequencing was unstimulated CD8+ T cells sorted from spleen or lymph node cells, taken before intestinal transplant. The receptors were gathered from a human donor who received an intestinal transplant.

The V call is TRBV28, the J call TRBJ2-3; TRBD2 might be the D (6 bases). The germline gives CDR1 MDHEN, CDR2 SYDVKM. This CDR3 is built from 15 residues. V gave up 5 bases and J gave up 4 bases, with 16 bases separating them. The DNA of the CDR3 is TGTGCCAGCAGTCGAAGACTAGAGGTACCAGATACGCAGTATTTT. Its protein product is CASSRRLEVPDTQYF.

V usage is TRBV4-2 and J usage is TRBJ2-3; D uncertain. CDR3 length: 14 residues. Trimming stripped 3 bases from V and 3 bases from J, with 10 bases between. CDR1 LGHNA and CDR2 YNFKEQ come from the germline V gene. The CDR3 coding sequence is TGTGCCAGCAGCCAGGCCGACTCAACAGATACGCAGTATTTT. Amino acids: CASSQADSTDTQYF.

This chain joins TRBV5-1 and TRBJ2-5, with D hard to call. V was cut by 5 bases and J by 4 bases, with 9 bases left in between. The length of the CDR3 is 12 residues. The germline V gene encodes CDR1 SGHRS and CDR2 YFSETQ. The CDR3, as DNA: TGCGCCAGCAGTCACCGTGGAGAGACCCAGTACTTC. Protein: CASSHRGETQYF.

The chain joins TRBV5-6 to TRBJ2-1, with TRBD1 matching 10 bases. Per the germline V gene, CDR1 is SGHDT and CDR2 is YYEEEE. The trim removed 0 bases at V and 6 bases at J, leaving 9 bases unmatched. The CDR3 spans 17 residues. The CDR3 sequence is CASSLAGGTGDPNEQFF. The DNA for the CDR3 is TGTGCCAGCAGCTTGGCCGGAGGGACAGGGGACCCCAATGAGCAGTTCTTC.

The chain has TRBV10-3 and TRBJ1-2; TRBD1 aligns across 9 bases. The CDR3 extends over 15 amino acids. V shed 3 bases, J shed 7 bases, and the junction held 9 bases outside the gene matches. Per germline, CDR1 ENHRY and CDR2 SYGVKD. The CDR3 DNA sequence: TGTGCCATCAGTGACCCGGACAGGGGCGGCTCTGGCTACACCTTC. Its translation is CAISDPDRGGSGYTF.

The chain combines TRBV7-9 with TRBJ1-6; D call uncertain. The CDR3 loop spans 15 amino acids. V was cut by 1 base and J by 8 bases, with 12 bases left in between. The germline V gene has CDR1 SEHNR and CDR2 FQNEAQ (reference sequence). This CDR3 is CASSLGRPSDSPLHF. The CDR3 DNA is TGTGCCAGCAGCTTAGGGAGGCCTAGCGATTCACCCCTCCACTTT.

The chain employs TRBV29-1 and TRBJ1-2, with 10 bases matching TRBD1. The CDR3 consists of 15 residues. Germline lookup yields CDR1 SQVTM and CDR2 ANQGSEA. V was pared by 2 bases and J by 4 bases, with 7 bases of the junction left unmatched. CDR3 residues: CSVEKWTGGIYGYTF. DNA of the CDR3: TGCAGCGTTGAAAAGTGGACAGGGGGAATCTATGGCTACACCTTC. Full variable domain (remainder filled in from reference TRBV29-1 and TRBJ1-2): SAVISQKPSRDICQRGTSLTIQCQVDSQVTMMFWYRQQPGQSLTLIATANQGSEATYESGFVIDKFPISRPNLTFSTLTVSNMSPEDSSIYLCSVEKWTGGIYGYTFGSGTRLTVV.

The V call is TRBV7-9, the J call TRBJ1-1; 9 bases are a match to TRBD1. The V segment lost 5 bases and the J segment 11 bases; nucleotides outside the gene matches: 12. The CDR3 has 14 residues. Germline V CDR1 and CDR2: SEHNR, FQNEAQ (reference sequence). The CDR3: CASSPRQGDIGAFF. The CDR3 region has the DNA TGTGCCAGCAGCCCTCGACAGGGGGATATCGGGGCTTTCTTT.

This clone was seen a handful of times. This chain connects TRBV27 to TRBJ1-5; D gene uncertain. The CDR3 is made up of 16 amino acids. The V end was cut by 4 bases, the J end by 3 bases, with 16 bases between. CDR1 and CDR2 from the germline V gene are MNHEY and SMNVEV (reference sequence). CDR3 residues: CASSSRTIYNNQPQHF. The DNA of the CDR3 is TGTGCCAGCAGTTCTCGGACCATCTATAACAATCAGCCCCAGCATTTT.

The chain employs TRBV19 and TRBJ1-2; D might be TRBD1 (5 bases). The germline V gene has CDR1 LNHDA and CDR2 SQIVND (reference sequence). V lost 7 bases and J 6 bases, leaving 21 bases between the germline ends. CDR3 length equals 15 residues. CDR3 DNA: TGTGCCAGTACCCTGAGGTGGGGGGTTTCGAATGGCTACACCTTC. Amino acids: CASTLRWGVSNGYTF. Supplemented by reference TRBV19 and TRBJ1-2, the full variable domain reads DGGITQSPKYLFRKEGQNVTLSCEQNLNHDAMYWYRQDPGQGLRLIYYSQIVNDFQKGDIAEGYSVSREKKESFPLTVTSAQKNPTAFYLCASTLRWGVSNGYTFGSGTRLTVV.

On this clone: Other DNA sequences in the sample encode the same CDR3. The chain employs TRBV27 and TRBJ2-1; D call uncertain. The CDR3 has 12 residues. Trimming left V 1 base short and J 7 bases short, with 5 bases between. The germline V gene has CDR1 MNHEY and CDR2 SMNVEV (reference sequence). CDR3 DNA sequence: TGTGCCAGCAGTTTATTAGGTAATGAGCAGTTCTTC. This codes for CASSLLGNEQFF.

This clone was seen only once. The CDR3 reads CASSYSSPPGYTF. Written as DNA, the CDR3 is TGTGCCAGCAGTTACTCCTCTCCCCCTGGCTACACCTTC. The V gene is TRBV6-5, the J gene TRBJ1-2; D ambiguous. The CDR3 consists of 13 residues. Germline CDR1 MNHEY, CDR2 SVGAGI. V lost 0 bases and J lost 7, with 9 bases in between.

J is TRBJ2-7 and V is TRBV18; TRBD2 is a possible D gene (6 bases). V lost 6 bases to trimming and J lost 2 bases, with 23 bases between them. This CDR3 is built from 17 residues. CDR1 and CDR2 (germline): KGHSH, LQKENI. CDR3 sequence (DNA): TGTGCCAGCTCGCGTACTCCGGGACTCACACCACCCTACGAGCAGTACTTC. It translates to CASSRTPGLTPPYEQYF.

This clone was recorded only once. The rearrangement joins TRBV7-3 to TRBJ1-1; D is perhaps TRBD1 (5 bases). Trimming left V 6 bases short and J 4 bases short, with 9 bases between. This CDR3 is 12 amino acids long. From germline, CDR1 is SGHTA and CDR2 FQGTGA. The CDR3 sequence is CASSPDSTEAFF. DNA of the CDR3: TGTGCCAGCAGTCCTGACAGCACTGAAGCTTTCTTT.

The CDR3 sequence is CASSPGTAPGYEQYF. CDR3 nucleotides: TGTGCCAGCAGCCCCGGGACAGCCCCCGGGTACGAGCAGTACTTC. The chain joins TRBV5-8 to TRBJ2-7; 7 bases fit TRBD1. Germline V gene sequence: CDR1 SGHTS, CDR2 YDEGEE. V shed 4 bases, J shed 4 bases, and the junction held 11 bases outside the gene matches. CDR3 size: 15 residues. Full variable domain (rest looked up from reference TRBV5-8 and TRBJ2-7): EAGVTQSPTHLIKTRGQQATLRCSPISGHTSVYWYQQALGLGLQFLLWYDEGEERNRGNFPPRFSGRQFPNYSSELNVNALELEDSALYLCASSPGTAPGYEQYFGPGTRLTVT.

The chain joins TRBV27 to TRBJ2-7; D possibly uses TRBD1 or TRBD2 (5 bases each). The length of the CDR3 is 14 residues. CDR1 MNHEY and CDR2 SMNVEV come from the germline V gene (reference sequence). V lost 1 base and J lost 5, with 12 bases in between. The CDR3 region has the DNA TGTGCCAGCAGTTTATACGGGGCGCTGGACGAGCAGTACTTC. It codes for CASSLYGALDEQYF.

This rearrangement joins TRBV10-2 to TRBJ2-1; 7 positions match TRBD2. The CDR3 length is 15 residues. The V gene end was trimmed by 4 bases and the J gene end by 4 bases; junction bases not matched to a gene: 7. CDR1 is WSHSY and CDR2 is SAAADI in the germline V gene. The CDR3 DNA reads TGCGCCAGCAGTGTAGTCCTAGCGGTATACAATGAGCAGTTCTTC. It yields the protein CASSVVLAVYNEQFF.

The chain uses TRBV7-9 and TRBJ1-1; D may be TRBD1 (5 bases). The germline CDR1 and CDR2 sequences are SEHNR and FQNEAQ (reference sequence). V dropped 5 bases and J dropped 6 bases, with 13 bases sitting between them. There are 13 residues in the CDR3. The CDR3 loop is CASSPPREAEAFF. The CDR3 bases are TGTGCCAGCAGCCCCCCCAGGGAAGCTGAAGCTTTCTTT. The entire variable domain, with the rest obtained from reference TRBV7-9 and TRBJ1-1, is as follows: DTGVSQNPRHKITKRGQNVTFRCDPISEHNRLYWYRQTLGQGPEFLTYFQNEAQLEKSRLLSDRFSAERPKGSFSTLEIQRTEQGDSAMYLCASSPPREAEAFFGQGTRLTVV.

V gene TRBV4-1 combines with J gene TRBJ2-7, with 7 bases fitting TRBD1. This CDR3 comprises 17 residues. The germline V gene encodes CDR1 MGHRA and CDR2 YSYEKL. V dropped 0 bases and J dropped 4; count of bases not matched to a gene: 12. CDR3 bases: TGCGCCAGCAGCCAAGAAGCGCCGGGACAGTTGGGGTACGAGCAGTACTTC. Residues: CASSQEAPGQLGYEQYF.

CDR3 DNA sequence: TGTGCCACCATCTCCGGGACTACTTCCTACAATGAGCAGTTCTTC. This codes for CATISGTTSYNEQFF. The chain combines TRBV15 with TRBJ2-1; TRBD2 matches 7 bases. CDR1 and CDR2 (germline): LNHNV, YYDKDF (reference sequence). This CDR3 has 15 amino acids. With 7 bases clipped from V and 1 base from J, the junction kept 7 bases outside the gene matches.

The chain is built from TRBV28 and TRBJ2-3; 12 nucleotides align to TRBD1. CDR3 length: 15 residues. Germline V lookup: CDR1 MDHEN, CDR2 SYDVKM. Trimming removed 7 bases from V and 5 bases from J; junction bases left unmatched: 7. CDR3 DNA: TGTGCCAGCATCTGGGGGACAGGGGGCAGAGATACGCAGTATTTT. Translation: CASIWGTGGRDTQYF.

The chain carries TRBV27 and TRBJ2-5; TRBD1 agrees at 12 bases. The trim removed 4 bases at V and 5 bases at J, leaving 5 bases unmatched. The CDR3 has 15 amino acids. CDR1 MNHEY and CDR2 SMNVEV come from the germline V gene (reference sequence). CDR3 in amino acids: CASSSGTGGRETQYF. The CDR3 DNA is TGTGCCAGCAGTTCGGGGACAGGGGGCCGGGAGACCCAGTACTTC.

Worth noting for this clone: This same CDR3 is encoded by further DNA sequences in the sample. J is TRBJ2-1 and V is TRBV27; 7 bases are a match to TRBD1. V trimming: 2 bases; J trimming: 6 bases; junction bases outside the gene matches: 1. CDR3 length: 13 residues. Germline CDR1 MNHEY, CDR2 SMNVEV (reference sequence). The chain's CDR3 is CASSLRGPNEQFF. CDR3 in DNA: TGTGCCAGCAGTTTAAGGGGGCCCAATGAGCAGTTCTTC.